This T cell receptor beta chain was captured in a study of CD8 T cells in ankylosing spondylitis. Notes on this clonotype: Its antigen is undetermined.

TCRdb reprocessed the 5' RACE reads via MiXCR and lists one record per CDR3 protein. The table records 700,000 to 850,000 distinct CDR3 sequences, about an eighth of them present only once. Study observations and caveats: Seemingly characteristic of ankylosing spondylitis blood was a TCR beta motif consisting of about 8 highly homologous variants.

The CDR3 totals 13 residues. Germline V CDR1 and CDR2: SNHLY, FYNNEI. V was cut by 6 bases and J by 6 bases, with 12 bases left in between. The chain carries TRBV2 and TRBJ2-1; D is undetermined. The source of this sequence is a male donor with ankylosing spondylitis. The sequencing input was blood, either unsorted or a sorted T cell fraction (not recorded which). The CDR3 DNA is TGTGCCAGCAGCCTCGAGTTTAGCAATGAGCAGTTCTTC. Translation: CASSLEFSNEQFF.